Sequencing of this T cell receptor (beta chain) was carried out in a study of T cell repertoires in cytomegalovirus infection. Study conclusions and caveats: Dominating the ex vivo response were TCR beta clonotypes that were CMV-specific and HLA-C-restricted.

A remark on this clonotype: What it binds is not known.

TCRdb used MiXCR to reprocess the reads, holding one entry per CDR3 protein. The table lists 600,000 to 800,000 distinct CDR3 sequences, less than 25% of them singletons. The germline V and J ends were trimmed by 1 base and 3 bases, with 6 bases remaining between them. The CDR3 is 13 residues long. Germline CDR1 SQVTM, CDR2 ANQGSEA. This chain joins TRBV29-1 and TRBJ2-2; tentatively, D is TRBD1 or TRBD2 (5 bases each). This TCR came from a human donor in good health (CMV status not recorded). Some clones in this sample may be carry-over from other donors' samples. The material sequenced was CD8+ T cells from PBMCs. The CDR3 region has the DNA TGCAGCGTTGAAGTGGGGGACACCGGGGAGCTGTTTTTT. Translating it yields CSVEVGDTGELFF.